These T cell receptor beta chains were read from a single sample in a study of cytomegalovirus exposure and HLA in healthy donors. The table came from immunoSEQ multiplex PCR; TCRdb's copy has only in-frame clones and leaves some out. The table shows around 350,000 clones, with around 86% occurring only once. Sequences were obtained from PBMCs. Source of these receptors: a woman in her late teens or twenties in good health and CMV-seronegative. Each CDR3 is given with its conserved first and last residue.

v_gene	CDR3aa
TRBV4-1	CASSRLTGTVNQPQHF
TRBV6-1	CASSDRFLAQHF
TRBV7-8	CASSFTGSIGRPYGYTF
TRBV5-6	CASSLTDEQFF
TRBV4-1	CASSQDRGSSYNEQFF
TRBV30	CAWSVRDRGYSEQFF
TRBV11-2	CASSLRTSGTGELFF
TRBV5-6	CASTWTEQGNQPQHF
TRBV5-1	CASSYGDGNTIYF
TRBV15	CATSRDRGTPNTEAFF
TRBV6-6	CASKLRDSGKEQYF
TRBV6-5	CASSRGDTEAFF
TRBV5-4	CASSLQQGNTEAFF
TRBV2	CASSEPREYGKPQHF
TRBV28	CASSSRETQYF
TRBV27	CASSLSAPGYEQYF
TRBV7-9	CASSLVTGSGNTIYF
TRBV11-1	CASKGGPDTQYF
TRBV2	CASSDSSGRDQPQHF
TRBV11-2	CASSSFSGANVLTF
TRBV11-2	CASSLSGSPSHEQFF
TRBV6-1	CASSEPRVLGNQPQHF
TRBV27	CASSLYGSDFNEQFF
TRBV6-5	CASGSGQASHEQYF
TRBV7-8	CASSKRDTHEQYF
TRBV19	CASSSQGEAKLF
TRBV4-1	CASSQPDRGYPDTQYF
TRBV28	CASRGARYGYTF
TRBV19	CASTRGVGGLNYGYTF
TRBV5-6	CASSLGGGRPYEQYF
TRBV28	CASRTTGGSGELFF
TRBV7-2	CASSLLAQAPEAFF
TRBV19	CASIANSPYGYTF
TRBV6-1	CASKQGATNEKLFF
TRBV28	CASSFLGPQHF
TRBV4-1	CASRSTGLTNEKLFF
TRBV11-2	CASSPAWREGRREQYF
TRBV5-1	CASSLAGTEVRRVQFF
TRBV6-4	CASSSGDTGELFF
TRBV5-4	CASIIRKPGQGGMNTEAFF
TRBV5-4	CASSFGTTYEQYF
TRBV14	CASSQEASGMHNEQFF
TRBV5-1	CASSLDDRGDYEQYF
TRBV13	CASSLGRGGVEQYF
TRBV5-5	CASSLRDRFTDTQYF
TRBV10-3	CAISSPFGYQETQYF
TRBV7-9	CASSFPPGHLNTEAFF
TRBV4-1	CASSKAADTQYF
TRBV27	CASSFLRDTVTYNEQFF
TRBV10-3	CAISEFTGSSDTEAFF
TRBV5-1	CASRSGTDNGYTF
TRBV27	CASSSFPIAKNIQYF
TRBV6-5	CATMGLYSGANVLTF
TRBV28	CASSFQGTGELFF
TRBV28	CASSYSGHSYNEQFF
TRBV18	CASSSQGAEAFF
TRBV30	CAWRQAGGRTGELFF
TRBV7-9	CASSSGGIYEQYF
TRBV9	CASSVDGLAAYNEQFF